Following are 15 T cell receptor beta chains from one sample sequenced in a study of cytomegalovirus exposure and HLA in healthy donors. Only in-frame clones appear in the TCRdb table, and some are missing; sequencing was by immunoSEQ multiplex PCR. The repertoire holds 55,000 to 65,000 clones, with 80% to 95% as singletons. Sequenced material: PBMCs. The receptors originated from a man between 18 and 29 years old in good health and CMV-seronegative.

A word on this clone: The junction and the germline gene differ at one end; a read error may be behind it. The rearrangement uses TRBV5-1 and TRBJ2-3, with 11 bases identical to TRBD2. The CDR3 totals 17 residues. Germline loops: CDR1 SGHRS, CDR2 YFSETQ. In DNA form, the CDR3 reads TGCGCCAGCAGCTCTAGACTAGCGGGAAGCCCCACAGATACACAGTATTTT. It is translated as CASSSRLAGSPTDTQYF.

The chain combines TRBV28 with TRBJ2-7; 13 bases fit TRBD2. V shed 1 base and J 3 bases; nucleotides not matched to a gene: 6. This CDR3 is 17 amino acids long. Germline V gives CDR1 MDHEN, CDR2 SYDVKM. CDR3 protein: CASSLSFGTSGIYEQYF. The CDR3 coding sequence is TGTGCCAGCAGTTTATCGTTTGGGACTAGCGGGATCTACGAGCAGTACTTC.

The genes are TRBV6-5 and TRBJ1-1, with 7 bases lining up with TRBD1. Germline CDR1 and CDR2: MNHEY and SVGAGI. V trimming: 6 bases; J trimming: 1 base; junction bases outside the gene matches: 2. The length of the CDR3 is 13 residues. CDR3 loop: CASRWTGNTEAFF. CDR3 nucleotide sequence: TGTGCCAGCAGATGGACAGGGAACACTGAAGCTTTCTTT.

The chain is built from TRBV29-1 and TRBJ2-3, with D hard to call. The CDR3 is made up of 10 amino acids. CDR1 SQVTM and CDR2 ANQGSEA come from the germline V gene. V lost 4 bases to trimming and J lost 3 bases, with 2 bases between them. CDR3 protein: CSVATDTQYF. The CDR3 bases are TGCAGCGTTGCGACAGATACGCAGTATTTT.

This clone occurred once. The chain employs TRBV7-2 and TRBJ1-3; D is perhaps TRBD1 (5 bases). With 4 bases removed from V and 2 bases from J, the gap between germline ends came to 15 bases. There are 16 residues in the CDR3. Germline V lookup: CDR1 SGHTA, CDR2 FQGNSA. The CDR3, as DNA: TGTGCCAGCAGCTCCCGGGGGGGGAGTGCTGGAAACACCATATATTTT. This gives the protein CASSSRGGSAGNTIYF. The full variable domain, rest sourced from reference TRBV7-2 and TRBJ1-3, is GAGVSQSPSNKVTEKGKDVELRCDPISGHTALYWYRQSLGQGLEFLIYFQGNSAPDKSGLPSDRFSAERTGGSVSTLTIQRTQQEDSAVYLCASSSRGGSAGNTIYFGEGSWLTVV.

V usage is TRBV7-9 and J usage is TRBJ2-7; weak D call: TRBD1 (6 bases). V was trimmed by 3 bases and J by 0 bases, leaving 9 bases between them. This CDR3 is built from 14 residues. Germline V gene lookup returns CDR1 SEHNR and CDR2 FQNEAQ (reference sequence). As DNA, the CDR3 is TGTGCCAGCAGCTTCGGACAGAGCTCCTACGAGCAGTACTTC. This encodes CASSFGQSSYEQYF.

This clone has only one observation. The CDR3 here is CASSLSGRVADTQYF. CDR3 in DNA: TGTGCCAGCAGCCTTAGCGGGAGGGTCGCAGATACGCAGTATTTT. The chain couples TRBV5-4 to TRBJ2-3, with 11 bases lining up with TRBD2. Trimming took 4 bases from V and 4 from J; bases not matched to a gene: 5. The germline gives CDR1 SGHNT, CDR2 YYREEE (reference sequence). The CDR3 has 15 residues. Using reference TRBV5-4 and TRBJ2-3 for the parts outside the CDR3, the full variable domain is ETGVTQSPTHLIKTRGQQVTLRCSSQSGHNTVSWYQQALGQGPQFIFQYYREEENGRGNFPPRFSGLQFPNYSSELNVNALELDDSALYLCASSLSGRVADTQYFGPGTRLTVL.

The rearrangement joins TRBV10-3 to TRBJ2-1, with 8 bases matching TRBD2. CDR1 and CDR2 from the germline V gene are ENHRY and SYGVKD. The CDR3 is made up of 16 amino acids. V trimming: 3 bases; J trimming: 4 bases; junction bases outside the gene matches: 8. The CDR3 loop reads CAISDLSGRRYNEQFF. DNA of the CDR3: TGTGCCATCAGTGATCTAAGCGGGAGACGATACAATGAGCAGTTCTTC.

This chain uses TRBV6-1 with TRBJ1-5; D not resolved. Germline V gives CDR1 MNHNS, CDR2 SASEGT. V lost 3 bases and J lost 0, with 12 bases in between. The CDR3 consists of 16 residues. CDR3 coding DNA: TGTGCCAGCAGTGATCATACCCTCTATAGCAATCAGCCCCAGCATTTT. This codes for CASSDHTLYSNQPQHF.

This sequence joins TRBV30 and TRBJ1-5, with D possibly being TRBD1 (6 bases). V lost 3 bases to trimming and J lost 7 bases, with 10 bases between them. The CDR3 contains 12 residues. The germline CDR1 and CDR2 sequences are GTSNPN and SVGIG (reference sequence). The CDR3 DNA reads as TGTGCCTGGAGAAGGGGGGGACAGCCCCAGCATTTT. This translates into CAWRRGGQPQHF.

The chain recombines TRBV6-6 with TRBJ2-2; TRBD2 aligns across 13 bases. The V and J ends lost 6 bases and 6 bases, in that order; junction bases with no gene match: 7. Germline CDR1 reads MNHNY; CDR2 reads SVGAGI (reference sequence). The CDR3 has 16 amino acids. This chain's CDR3 is CASRELAGGPAGELFF. The CDR3 nucleotides are TGTGCCAGCAGAGAACTAGCGGGAGGGCCTGCCGGGGAGCTGTTTTTT.

The V gene is TRBV30, the J gene TRBJ2-3; tentatively, D is TRBD1 (5 bases). The CDR3 spans 13 residues. Trimming took 4 bases from V and 2 from J, leaving 10 bases between them. The germline gives CDR1 GTSNPN, CDR2 SVGIG (reference sequence). In DNA, the CDR3 is TGTGCCTGGACCCCAGGGCTCACAGATACGCAGTATTTT. It encodes CAWTPGLTDTQYF.

This sequence joins TRBV23-1 and TRBJ1-1; TRBD1 might be the D (6 bases). TRBV23-1 is assigned to the ORF class and has an uncertain function. V was trimmed by 0 bases and J by 2 bases, leaving 10 bases between them. There are 15 residues in the CDR3. CDR3 residues: CASSQSGTFNTEAFF. The CDR3 DNA reads as TGCGCCAGCAGTCAATCGGGGACATTCAACACTGAAGCTTTCTTT.

The chain is built from TRBV28 and TRBJ1-5; D is uncertain. CDR1 and CDR2 (germline): MDHEN, SYDVKM. V was trimmed by 3 bases and J by 6 bases, leaving 12 bases between them. This CDR3 contains 14 residues. CDR3: CASSFAGMRQPQHF. CDR3 DNA sequence: TGTGCCAGCAGTTTTGCGGGGATGCGTCAGCCCCAGCATTTT.

The CDR3: CASSSDRGRQPQHF. In DNA form, the CDR3 reads TGTGCCAGCAGTTCGGACAGGGGGCGTCAGCCCCAGCATTTT. The chain joins TRBV27 to TRBJ1-5; 11 nucleotides align to TRBD1. Germline CDR1 is MNHEY and CDR2 is SMNVEV (reference sequence). The CDR3 has 14 amino acids. V dropped 4 bases and J dropped 6; count of bases not matched to a gene: 2.